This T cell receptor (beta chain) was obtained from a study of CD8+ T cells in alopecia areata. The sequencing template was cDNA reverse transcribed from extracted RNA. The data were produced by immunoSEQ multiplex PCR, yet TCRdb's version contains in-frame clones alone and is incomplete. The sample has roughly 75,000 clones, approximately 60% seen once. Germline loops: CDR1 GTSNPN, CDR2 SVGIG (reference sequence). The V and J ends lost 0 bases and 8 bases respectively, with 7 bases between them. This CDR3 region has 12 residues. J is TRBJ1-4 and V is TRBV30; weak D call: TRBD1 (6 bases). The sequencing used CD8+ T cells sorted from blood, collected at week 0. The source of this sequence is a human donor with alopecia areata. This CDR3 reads CAWSVTGEKLFF. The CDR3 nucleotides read TGTGCCTGGAGTGTAACAGGGGAAAAACTGTTTTTT. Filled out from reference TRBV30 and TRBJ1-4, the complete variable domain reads SQTIHQWPATLVQPVGSPLSLECTVEGTSNPNLYWYRQAAGRGLQLLFYSVGIGQISSEVPQNLSASRPQDRQFILSSKKLLLSDSGFYLCAWSVTGEKLFFGSGTQLSVL.